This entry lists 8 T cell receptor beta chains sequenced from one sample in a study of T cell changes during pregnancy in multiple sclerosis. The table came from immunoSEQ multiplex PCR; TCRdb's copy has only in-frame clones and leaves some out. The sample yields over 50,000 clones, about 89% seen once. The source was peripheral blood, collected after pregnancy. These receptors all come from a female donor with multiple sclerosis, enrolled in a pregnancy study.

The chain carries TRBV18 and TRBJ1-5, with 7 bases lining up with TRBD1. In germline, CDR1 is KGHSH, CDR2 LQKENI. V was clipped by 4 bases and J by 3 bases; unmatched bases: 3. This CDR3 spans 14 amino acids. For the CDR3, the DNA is TGTGCCAGCTCACAGGGACAGTTCAATCAGCCCCAGCATTTT. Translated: CASSQGQFNQPQHF.

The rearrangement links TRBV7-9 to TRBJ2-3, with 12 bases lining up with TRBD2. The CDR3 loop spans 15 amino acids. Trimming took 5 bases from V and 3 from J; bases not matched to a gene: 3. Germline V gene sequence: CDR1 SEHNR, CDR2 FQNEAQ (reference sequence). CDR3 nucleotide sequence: TGTGCCAGCAGCCGAGGACTAGCGGGGACAGATACGCAGTATTTT. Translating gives CASSRGLAGTDTQYF.

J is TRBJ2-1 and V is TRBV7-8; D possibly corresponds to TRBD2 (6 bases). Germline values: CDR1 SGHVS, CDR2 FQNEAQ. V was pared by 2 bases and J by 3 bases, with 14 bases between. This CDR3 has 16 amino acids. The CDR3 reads CASSLTGQGGYNEQFF. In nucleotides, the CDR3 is TGTGCCAGCAGCTTAACGGGGCAGGGAGGCTACAATGAGCAGTTCTTC.

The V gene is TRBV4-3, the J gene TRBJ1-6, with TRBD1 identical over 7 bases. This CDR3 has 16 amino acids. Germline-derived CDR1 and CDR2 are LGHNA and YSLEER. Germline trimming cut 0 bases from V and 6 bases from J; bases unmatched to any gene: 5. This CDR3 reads CASSQDPAGGNSPLHF. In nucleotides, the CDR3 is TGCGCCAGCAGCCAAGACCCGGCAGGGGGTAATTCACCCCTCCACTTT.

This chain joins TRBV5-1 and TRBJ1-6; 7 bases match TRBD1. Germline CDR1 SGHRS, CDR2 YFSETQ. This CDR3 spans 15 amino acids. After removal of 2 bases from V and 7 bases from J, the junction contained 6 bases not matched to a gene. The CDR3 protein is CASSFDRAGNSPLHF. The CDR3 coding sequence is TGCGCCAGCAGCTTTGACAGGGCTGGAAATTCACCCCTCCACTTT.

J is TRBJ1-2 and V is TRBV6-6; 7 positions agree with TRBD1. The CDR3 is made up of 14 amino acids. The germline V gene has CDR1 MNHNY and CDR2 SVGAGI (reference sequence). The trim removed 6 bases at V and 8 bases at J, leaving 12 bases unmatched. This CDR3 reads CASRRQGEVEGYTF. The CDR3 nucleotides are TGTGCCAGCAGGCGGCAGGGGGAAGTGGAGGGCTACACCTTC.

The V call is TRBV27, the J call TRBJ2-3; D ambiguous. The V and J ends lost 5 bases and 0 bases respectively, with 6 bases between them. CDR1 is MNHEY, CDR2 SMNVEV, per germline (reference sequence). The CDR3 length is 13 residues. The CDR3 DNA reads TGTGCCAGCAGTCCACATAGCACAGATACGCAGTATTTT. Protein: CASSPHSTDTQYF.

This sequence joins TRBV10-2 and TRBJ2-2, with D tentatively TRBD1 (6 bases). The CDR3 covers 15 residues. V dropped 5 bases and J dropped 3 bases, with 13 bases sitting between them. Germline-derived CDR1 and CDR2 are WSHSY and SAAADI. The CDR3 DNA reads TGCGCCAGCAGTCCACAGGGCGGGCACACCGGGGAGCTGTTTTTT. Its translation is CASSPQGGHTGELFF.